These 4 T cell receptor beta chains were sequenced from one sample in a study of CD8+CD57+ T cells in acquired aplastic anemia (dated by TCRdb to the late 2010s). The instrument was an Illumina HiSeq 2000. Genomic DNA served as template for TCR beta VDJ combination and CDR3 sequence profiling. TCRdb reran the public reads through fastp at Q25 and MiXCR, keeping productive beta chains. Identical CDR3 proteins give one entry, which carries the most common genes and DNA. The sample profile shows hundreds of thousands of distinct CDR3 sequences; approximately 79% of them were found once. The ten largest account for 40% to 55% of the sample. Expansion of CD8+CD57+ cells had been shown by flow cytometry in the patients chosen for sequencing. Specimen: sorted CD4+, CD8+, or CD8+CD57+ T cells (not recorded which) from PBMCs. These receptors were collected from a human donor with aplastic anemia.

Comment on this clonotype: One end of the junction does not line up with germline, which may come from a read error. J is TRBJ1-6 and V is TRBV15; D ambiguous. The germline V gene has CDR1 LNHNV and CDR2 YYDKDF (reference sequence). The CDR3 runs 14 residues. The CDR3 protein is CATSRDRRNSPLYF. The CDR3 DNA reads TGTGCCACCAGCAGAGACAGACGGAATTCACCCCTGTACTTC.

The chain couples TRBV11-2 to TRBJ2-5; the D is unclear. The CDR3 covers 13 residues. V was pared by 3 bases and J by 5 bases, with 10 bases between. Germline V gene sequence: CDR1 SGHAT, CDR2 FQNNGV. CDR3 amino acids: CASSFHPDETQYF. The CDR3 region has the DNA TGTGCCAGCAGCTTTCATCCAGACGAGACCCAGTACTTC.

This clonotype occurred once. The chain uses TRBV2 and TRBJ2-1; 8 nucleotides align to TRBD1. V dropped 1 base and J dropped 9; count of bases not matched to a gene: 5. CDR3 size: 14 residues. Germline CDR1 and CDR2: SNHLY and FYNNEI. DNA of the CDR3: TGTGCCAGCAGTGAAGTTTGGACAGGGCTTGAGCAGTTCTTC. Its translation: CASSEVWTGLEQFF.

Of note for this clonotype: Given a much more abundant clone one base away, this may be a read error. The V gene is TRBV10-3, the J gene TRBJ1-3; D is uncertain. The CDR3 has 15 amino acids. Trimming removed 5 bases from V and 0 bases from J, with 11 bases in between. Per germline, CDR1 ENHRY and CDR2 SYGVKD. CDR3 in DNA: TGTGCCATCAGTTACGAGGGAGGCTCTGGAAACACCATATATTTT. Translating it yields CAISYEGGSGNTIYF.